This passage covers 5 T cell receptor beta chains from one sample sequenced in a study of T cell repertoires in cytomegalovirus infection. TCRdb independently ran MiXCR on the reads; one entry per CDR3 protein. Here the sample spans 450,000 to 550,000 distinct CDR3 sequences, more than 15% being singletons. Sequenced input: CD8+ T cells from PBMCs. The source is a human donor in good health (CMV status not recorded). Some clones in this sample may be carry-over from other donors' samples.

At least ten counts were recorded for this clonotype. The chain employs TRBV19 and TRBJ2-1; possibly TRBD1 for D (6 bases). Germline V gene data show CDR1 as LNHDA and CDR2 as SQIVND (reference sequence). The germline V and J ends were trimmed by 1 base and 3 bases, with 10 bases remaining between them. There are 15 residues in the CDR3. The DNA of the CDR3 is TGTGCCAGTAGTATAGCCAGGGGCCTCTACAATGAGCAGTTCTTC. Translating it yields CASSIARGLYNEQFF.

This clonotype was observed a handful of times. This chain joins TRBV28 and TRBJ2-3; D unclear. CDR3 length equals 16 residues. Germline V CDR1 and CDR2: MDHEN, SYDVKM. V shed 1 base and J shed 0 bases, with 11 bases lying between them. The CDR3 spells CASSLSLGSSTDTQYF. CDR3 bases: TGTGCCAGCAGTTTATCCCTGGGATCTAGCACAGATACGCAGTATTTT.

This clonotype was observed many times. J is TRBJ2-7 and V is TRBV5-5; D uncertain. The CDR3 is made up of 14 amino acids. Germline values: CDR1 SGHKS, CDR2 YYEKEE (reference sequence). V lost 1 base, J lost 4 bases, and 12 bases lay in between. CDR3 nucleotides: TGTGCCAGCAGCTTGTGGACGGCAGAGTACGAGCAGTACTTC. Its protein is CASSLWTAEYEQYF.

This clonotype was detected only a few times. The chain recombines TRBV12-3 or TRBV12-4 with TRBJ2-1, with 7 bases fitting TRBD2. The CDR3 consists of 16 residues. V lost 1 base to trimming and J lost 3 bases; unmatched junction nucleotides: 6. The CDR3 region has the DNA TGTGCCAGCAGTTTAGACGGGGAGGGCCTCTACAATGAGCAGTTCTTC. It yields the protein CASSLDGEGLYNEQFF.

There are many counts of this clonotype. The genes are TRBV25-1 and TRBJ2-3; 12 positions match TRBD2. Germline V gene lookup returns CDR1 MGHDK and CDR2 SYGVNS. This CDR3 comprises 16 residues. V was pared by 2 bases and J by 3 bases, with 3 bases of the junction left unmatched. The CDR3 protein is CASSESLAGGTDTQYF. Written as DNA, the CDR3 is TGTGCCAGCAGTGAAAGCCTAGCGGGGGGGACAGATACGCAGTATTTT.